The next 10 T cell receptor beta chains were all read from a single sample in a study of shared T cell receptors in the human thymus. The protocol was immunoSEQ multiplex PCR, while the TCRdb copy is restricted to in-frame clones and leaves out a portion. Of approximately 760,000 clones detected, approximately 85% appear once; the ten largest clones hold more than 0.008%. This same sample was also part of a study on human thymus T cells.

The sample comprised thymocytes. All receptors come from a girl less than two years old with a congenital heart defect.

This clone was counted a single time. This sequence joins TRBV4-3 and TRBJ1-2; D not resolved. In germline, CDR1 is LGHNA, CDR2 YSLEER. This CDR3 spans 14 amino acids. The V and J ends lost 3 bases and 1 base respectively, with 9 bases between them. CDR3 DNA sequence: TGCGCCAGCAGCCACGGAGAGGGTAACTATGGCTACACCTTC. Protein: CASSHGEGNYGYTF.

V and J are TRBV27 and TRBJ1-3, with unresolved D. CDR3 size: 16 residues. The V gene lost 5 bases and the J gene lost 3 bases, with 17 bases spanning the gap. CDR1 is MNHEY and CDR2 is SMNVEV in the germline V gene (reference sequence). CDR3 sequence: CASSPGEGVFGNTIYF. In DNA, the CDR3 is TGTGCCAGCAGTCCTGGTGAGGGCGTCTTTGGAAACACCATATATTTT.

The V gene is TRBV19, the J gene TRBJ1-1; 7 nucleotides agree with TRBD1. Germline V gene data show CDR1 as LNHDA and CDR2 as SQIVND (reference sequence). The CDR3 runs 17 residues. V dropped 3 bases and J dropped 1; count of bases not matched to a gene: 11. DNA for the CDR3: TGTGCCAGTAGTATCACCCTGGGGGGACAGCCGAACACTGAAGCTTTCTTT. It yields the protein CASSITLGGQPNTEAFF.

The chain is built from TRBV4-1 and TRBJ1-5; 7 bases are shared with TRBD1. V trimming: 6 bases; J trimming: 0 bases; junction bases outside the gene matches: 8. Germline V gene lookup returns CDR1 MGHRA and CDR2 YSYEKL. The CDR3 is made up of 16 amino acids. CDR3 sequence: CASSFNRTGSNQPQHF. The CDR3 region has the DNA TGCGCCAGCAGTTTTAATCGGACAGGTAGCAATCAGCCCCAGCATTTT.

CDR3 in DNA: TGCGCCAGCAGCCAAGATACCAGGGAAGGGATAAGCTCCTACAATGAGCAGTTCTTC. Its protein product is CASSQDTREGISSYNEQFF. The V and J genes are TRBV4-1 and TRBJ2-1, with D maybe TRBD1 (5 bases). V was pared by 0 bases and J by 0 bases, with 18 bases between. The V gene's germline CDR1 is MGHRA and CDR2 YSYEKL. There are 19 residues in the CDR3.

This chain joins TRBV2 and TRBJ1-2, with D unclear. V was clipped by 6 bases and J by 7 bases, with 18 bases between them. CDR3 length: 14 residues. Germline lookup yields CDR1 SNHLY and CDR2 FYNNEI. Here the CDR3 reads CASSHLSFAGGYTF. The CDR3 DNA is TGTGCCAGCAGCCATTTAAGCTTTGCGGGTGGCTACACCTTC.

The chain recombines TRBV5-6 with TRBJ2-3; D call uncertain. The V end was cut by 2 bases, the J end by 4 bases, with 17 bases between. The CDR3 sequence is 16 residues long. The germline CDR1 and CDR2 sequences are SGHDT and YYEEEE. The CDR3 spells CASSFAWAGQADTQYF. CDR3 DNA sequence: TGTGCCAGCAGCTTTGCGTGGGCAGGCCAGGCAGATACGCAGTATTTT. The whole variable domain, filled in from reference TRBV5-6 and TRBJ2-3, reads DAGVTQSPTHLIKTRGQQVTLRCSPKSGHDTVSWYQQALGQGPQFIFQYYEEEERQRGNFPDRFSGHQFPNYSSELNVNALLLGDSALYLCASSFAWAGQADTQYFGPGTRLTVL.

V usage is TRBV5-1 and J usage is TRBJ2-5; D possibly corresponds to TRBD2 (5 bases). CDR3 length: 14 residues. Germline V gene data show CDR1 as SGHRS and CDR2 as YFSETQ. Trimming left V 3 bases short and J 1 base short, with 10 bases between. DNA for the CDR3: TGCGCCAGCAGCTCACTAGGTACCCAAGAGACCCAGTACTTC. This gives the protein CASSSLGTQETQYF.

The rearrangement links TRBV7-8 to TRBJ1-1, with TRBD1 as a possible D gene (6 bases). Trimming cost V 7 bases and J 1 base, with 16 bases left between them. There are 15 residues in the CDR3. Germline V gene sequence: CDR1 SGHVS, CDR2 FQNEAQ. CDR3 nucleotides: TGTGCCAGCACCCCCCGGGGGGCCCAGAACACTGAAGCTTTCTTT. Protein product: CASTPRGAQNTEAFF.

V and J are TRBV4-3 and TRBJ1-2, with 12 bases identical to TRBD1. This CDR3 contains 17 residues. V dropped 4 bases and J dropped 8; count of bases not matched to a gene: 14. Germline lookup yields CDR1 LGHNA and CDR2 YSLEER. DNA of the CDR3: TGCGCCAGCAGCCCTAACTCCGGGACAGGGGGCCAATCGGGCTACACCTTC. It specifies CASSPNSGTGGQSGYTF.